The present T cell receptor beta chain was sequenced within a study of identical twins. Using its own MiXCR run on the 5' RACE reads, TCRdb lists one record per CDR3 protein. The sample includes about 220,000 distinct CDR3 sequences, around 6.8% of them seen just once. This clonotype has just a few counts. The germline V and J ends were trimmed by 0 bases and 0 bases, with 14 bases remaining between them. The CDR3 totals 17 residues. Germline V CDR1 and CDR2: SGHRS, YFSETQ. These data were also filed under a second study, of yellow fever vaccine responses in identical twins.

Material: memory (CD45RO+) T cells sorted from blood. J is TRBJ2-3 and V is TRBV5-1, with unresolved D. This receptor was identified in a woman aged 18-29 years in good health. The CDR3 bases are TGCGCCAGCAGCTTGGAGGGCCCCCAGGTTAGCACAGATACGCAGTATTTT. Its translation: CASSLEGPQVSTDTQYF.